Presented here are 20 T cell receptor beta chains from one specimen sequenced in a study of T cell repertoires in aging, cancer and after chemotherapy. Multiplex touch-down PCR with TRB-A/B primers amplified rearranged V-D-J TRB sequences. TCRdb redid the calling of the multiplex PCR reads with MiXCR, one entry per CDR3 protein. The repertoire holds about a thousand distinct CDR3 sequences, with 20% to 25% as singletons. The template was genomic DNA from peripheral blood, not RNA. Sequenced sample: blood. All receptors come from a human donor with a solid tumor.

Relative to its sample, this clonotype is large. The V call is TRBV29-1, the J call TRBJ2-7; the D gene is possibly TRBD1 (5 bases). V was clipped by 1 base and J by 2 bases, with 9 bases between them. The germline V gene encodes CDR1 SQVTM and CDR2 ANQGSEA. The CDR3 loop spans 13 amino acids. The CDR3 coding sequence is TGCAGCGTTGAAGGGGGCGGTGCCTACGAGCAGTACTTC. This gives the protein CSVEGGGAYEQYF.

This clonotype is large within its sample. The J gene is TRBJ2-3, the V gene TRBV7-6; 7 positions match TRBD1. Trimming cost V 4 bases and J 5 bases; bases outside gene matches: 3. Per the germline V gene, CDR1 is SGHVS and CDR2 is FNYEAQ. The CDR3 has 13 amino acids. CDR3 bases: TGTGCCAGCAGCTCTTACAGGGGAGATACGCAGTATTTT. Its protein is CASSSYRGDTQYF.

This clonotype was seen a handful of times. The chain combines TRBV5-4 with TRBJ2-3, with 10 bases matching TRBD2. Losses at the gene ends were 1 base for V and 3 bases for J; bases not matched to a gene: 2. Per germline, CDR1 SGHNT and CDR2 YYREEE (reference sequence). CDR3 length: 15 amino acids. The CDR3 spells CASSLTAGGTDTQYF. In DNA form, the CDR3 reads TGTGCCAGCAGCTTGACAGCGGGGGGGACAGATACGCAGTATTTT.

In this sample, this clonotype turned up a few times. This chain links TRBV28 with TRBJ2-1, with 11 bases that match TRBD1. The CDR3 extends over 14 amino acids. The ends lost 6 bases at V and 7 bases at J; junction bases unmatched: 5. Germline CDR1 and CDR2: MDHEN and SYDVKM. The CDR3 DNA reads TGTGCCAGCAGAGGACAGGGGGCCTGGAATGAGCAGTTCTTC. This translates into CASRGQGAWNEQFF.

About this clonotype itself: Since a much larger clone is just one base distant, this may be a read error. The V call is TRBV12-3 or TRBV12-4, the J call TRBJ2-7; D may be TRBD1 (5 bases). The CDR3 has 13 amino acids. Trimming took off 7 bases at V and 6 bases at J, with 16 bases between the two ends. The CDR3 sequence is CASTLTEVGEQYF. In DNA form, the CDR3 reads TGTGCCAGCACCCTGACAGAGGTTGGCGAGCAGTACTTC.

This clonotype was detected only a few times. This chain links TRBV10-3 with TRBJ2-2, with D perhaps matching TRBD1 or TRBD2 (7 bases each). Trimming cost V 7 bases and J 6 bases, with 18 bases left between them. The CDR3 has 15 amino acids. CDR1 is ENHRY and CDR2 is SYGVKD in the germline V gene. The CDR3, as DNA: TGTGCCATCACCAGGGGGAGGGGAGGAGCCGGGGAGCTGTTTTTT. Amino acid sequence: CAITRGRGGAGELFF.

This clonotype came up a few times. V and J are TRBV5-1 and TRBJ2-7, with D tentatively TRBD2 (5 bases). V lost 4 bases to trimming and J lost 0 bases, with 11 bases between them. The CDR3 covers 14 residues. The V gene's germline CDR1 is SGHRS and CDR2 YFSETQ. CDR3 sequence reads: CASSAGLSSYEQYF. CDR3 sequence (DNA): TGCGCCAGCAGCGCGGGCCTCAGCTCCTACGAGCAGTACTTC.

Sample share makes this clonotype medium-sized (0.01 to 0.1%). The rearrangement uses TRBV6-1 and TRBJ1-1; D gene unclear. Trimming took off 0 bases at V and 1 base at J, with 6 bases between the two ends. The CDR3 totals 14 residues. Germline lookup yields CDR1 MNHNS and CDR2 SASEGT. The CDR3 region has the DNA TGTGCCAGCAGTGAAGCCTACAGGAACACTGAAGCTTTCTTT. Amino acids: CASSEAYRNTEAFF.

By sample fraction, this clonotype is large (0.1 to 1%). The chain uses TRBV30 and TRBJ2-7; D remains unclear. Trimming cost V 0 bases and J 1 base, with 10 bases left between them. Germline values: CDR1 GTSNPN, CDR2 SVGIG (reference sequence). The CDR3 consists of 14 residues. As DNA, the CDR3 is TGTGCCTGGAGTGTAGATGTCAATTCCTACGAGCAGTACTTC. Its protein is CAWSVDVNSYEQYF.

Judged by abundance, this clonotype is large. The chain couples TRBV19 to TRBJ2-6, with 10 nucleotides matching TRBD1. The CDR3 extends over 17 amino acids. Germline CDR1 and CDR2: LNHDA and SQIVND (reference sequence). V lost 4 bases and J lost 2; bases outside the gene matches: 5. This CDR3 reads CASSSPGTGAGANVLTF. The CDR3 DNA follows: TGTGCCAGTAGTAGCCCCGGGACAGGGGCTGGGGCCAACGTCCTGACTTTC.

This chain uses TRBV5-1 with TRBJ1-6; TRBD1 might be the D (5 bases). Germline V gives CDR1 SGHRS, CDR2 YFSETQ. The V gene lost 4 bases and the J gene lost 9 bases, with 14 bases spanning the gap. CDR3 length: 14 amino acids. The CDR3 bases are TGCGCCAGCAGCCTCCAGGGAGGTGGTTCACCCCTCCACTTT. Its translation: CASSLQGGGSPLHF.

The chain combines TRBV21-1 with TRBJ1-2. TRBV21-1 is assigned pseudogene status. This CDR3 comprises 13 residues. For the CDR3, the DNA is TGTGCCAAGCGGGGGTGCTCTAACTATGGCTACACCTTC. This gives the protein CAKRGCSNYGYTF.

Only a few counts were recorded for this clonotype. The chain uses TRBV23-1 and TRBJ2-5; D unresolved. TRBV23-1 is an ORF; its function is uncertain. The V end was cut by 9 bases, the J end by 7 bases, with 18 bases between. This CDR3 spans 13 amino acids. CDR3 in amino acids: CARGDMWIGTQYF. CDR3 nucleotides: TGCGCCAGGGGTGACATGTGGATCGGGACCCAGTACTTC.

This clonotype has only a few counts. CDR3 region: CSASGGRFYEQYF. DNA of the CDR3: TGCAGTGCTAGCGGGGGACGGTTCTACGAGCAGTACTTC. V usage is TRBV20-1 and J usage is TRBJ2-7; the D gene is possibly TRBD2 (6 bases). This CDR3 spans 13 amino acids. Per the germline V gene, CDR1 is DFQATT and CDR2 is SNEGSKA (reference sequence). Between the trimmed V and J ends, which lost 3 bases and 3 bases, there was a span of 12 bases.

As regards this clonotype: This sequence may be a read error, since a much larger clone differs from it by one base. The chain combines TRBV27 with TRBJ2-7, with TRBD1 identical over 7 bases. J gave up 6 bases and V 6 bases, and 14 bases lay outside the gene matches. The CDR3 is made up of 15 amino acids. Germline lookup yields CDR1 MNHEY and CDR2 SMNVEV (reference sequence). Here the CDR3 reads CASSPPGQSLFEQYF. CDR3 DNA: TGTGCCAGCAGCCCCCCGGGACAGAGCCTCTTCGAGCAGTACTTC.

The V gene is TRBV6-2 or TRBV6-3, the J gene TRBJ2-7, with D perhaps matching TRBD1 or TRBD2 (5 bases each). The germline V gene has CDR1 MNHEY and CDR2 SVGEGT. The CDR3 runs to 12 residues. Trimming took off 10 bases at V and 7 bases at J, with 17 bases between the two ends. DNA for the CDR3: TGTGCCACTAGGGACCCTATGGAGGAGCAGTACTTC. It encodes CATRDPMEEQYF.

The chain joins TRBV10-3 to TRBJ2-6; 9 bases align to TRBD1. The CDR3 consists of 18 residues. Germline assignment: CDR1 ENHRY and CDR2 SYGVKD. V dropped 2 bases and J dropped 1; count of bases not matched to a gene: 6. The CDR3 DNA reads TGTGCCATCAGTGAGGGGACAGGGACATCTTCTGGGGCCAACGTCCTGACTTTC. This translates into CAISEGTGTSSGANVLTF.

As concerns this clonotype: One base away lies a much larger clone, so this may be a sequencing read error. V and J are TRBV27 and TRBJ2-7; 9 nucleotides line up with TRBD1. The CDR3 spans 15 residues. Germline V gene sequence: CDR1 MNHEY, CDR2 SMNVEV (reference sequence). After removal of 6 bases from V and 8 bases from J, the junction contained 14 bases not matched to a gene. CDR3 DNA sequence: TGTGCCAGCAGCCCCCCGGGACAGGGCCTCTTCCAGCAGTACTTC. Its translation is CASSPPGQGLFQQYF.

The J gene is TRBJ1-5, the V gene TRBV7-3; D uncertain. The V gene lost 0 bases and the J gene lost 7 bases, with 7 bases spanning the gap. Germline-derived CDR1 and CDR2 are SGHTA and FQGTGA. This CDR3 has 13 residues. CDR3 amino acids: CASSLTGSQPQHF. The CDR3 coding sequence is TGTGCCAGCAGCTTAACAGGGAGCCAGCCCCAGCATTTT.

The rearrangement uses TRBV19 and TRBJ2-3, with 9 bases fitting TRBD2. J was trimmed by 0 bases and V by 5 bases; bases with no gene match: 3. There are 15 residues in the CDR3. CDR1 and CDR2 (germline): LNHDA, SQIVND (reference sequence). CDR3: CASSRLAGSTDTQYF. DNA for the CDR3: TGTGCCAGTAGTCGGCTAGCGGGGAGCACAGATACGCAGTATTTT. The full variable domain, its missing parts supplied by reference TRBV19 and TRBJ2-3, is DGGITQSPKYLFRKEGQNVTLSCEQNLNHDAMYWYRQDPGQGLRLIYYSQIVNDFQKGDIAEGYSVSREKKESFPLTVTSAQKNPTAFYLCASSRLAGSTDTQYFGPGTRLTVL.